The present entry profiles one T cell receptor beta chain with its context. No antigen is known for it. Data came from immunoSEQ multiplex PCR; TCRdb stores just in-frame clones and leaves some out. This sample carries about 86,000 clones, around nine tenths of them seen once, and the ten largest clones take 1.1%. This specimen comes from a study of OX40 agonist ivuxolimab in advanced cancers. As for the study in general: Participants could have had prior anti-PD-1, anti-PD-L1 or anti-CTLA-4 therapy, and less than 45% had some. General observations from the study: Certain nonresponders additionally had low normalized T-cell clonal expansion. Average numbers of expanded clones were greater in CD8+ T cells than in CD4+.

The receptor comes from an adult with an advanced solid tumor such as melanoma, head and neck, liver or kidney cancer. The sequenced sample was CD4+ or CD8+ T cells sorted from blood, obtained in a trial of the OX40 agonist ivuxolimab.

The CDR3: CASSLYIDLDTQYF. The CDR3 bases are TGTGCCAGCAGCTTGTACATCGACTTGGATACGCAGTATTTT. The V gene is TRBV5-6, the J gene TRBJ2-3; D gene ambiguous. The germline V gene has CDR1 SGHDT and CDR2 YYEEEE. V lost 1 base and J lost 6, with 12 bases in between. CDR3 length: 14 amino acids.